A single TCR beta chain is shown here with its context. This record comes from a study of OX40 agonist ivuxolimab in advanced cancers. For the study at large: Ivuxolimab doses were 0.01, 0.1, 0.3, 1.5, 3 or 10 mg/kg every 2 weeks. Cancers in dose escalation were hepatocellular, melanoma, renal cell and head and neck.

CDR1 is SGHTA and CDR2 is FQGTGA in the germline V gene. The CDR3 is 13 residues long. V was pared by 3 bases and J by 6 bases, with 10 bases between. TCRdb keeps only in-frame clones here, not all; method: immunoSEQ multiplex PCR. The repertoire includes 60,000 to 65,000 clones, around 84% of them detected once, and about 2.2% sits in the top ten. The clonotype was recovered from an adult with an advanced solid tumor such as melanoma, head and neck, liver or kidney cancer. This chain links TRBV7-3 with TRBJ2-3, with a possible D match to TRBD2 (6 bases). This specimen consisted of CD4+ or CD8+ T cells sorted from blood, obtained in a trial of the OX40 agonist ivuxolimab. CDR3 in amino acids: CASSFSGADTQYF. In DNA, the CDR3 is TGTGCCAGCAGCTTCTCGGGAGCCGATACGCAGTATTTT.